This T cell receptor beta chain originates from a study of T cell responses to AZD1222 COVID-19 vaccine. Study background: Second doses that came at about 4 or about 12 weeks were put together.

General observations from the study: White British donors predominated, females outnumbered males, and clonal diversity was possibly underestimated. Repertoires were sampled only after the peak T cell response.

From germline, CDR1 is MNHEY and CDR2 SMNVEV (reference sequence). V lost 3 bases and J lost 6, with 11 bases in between. The CDR3 extends over 13 amino acids. As concerns this clone: Its specificity is unknown.

Method: immunoSEQ multiplex PCR; TCRdb's copy keeps in-frame clones and lacks some. The profile covers 75,000 to 100,000 clones, with around 90% appearing a single time and under 2.5% taken by the ten largest. This sample comprised peripheral blood, obtained on day 0 of AZD1222 vaccination. The receptor was isolated from an adult in good health. This chain joins TRBV27 and TRBJ1-1; D unclear. The CDR3 DNA is TGTGCCAGCAGTTTCCATCATATTTCTGAAGCTTTCTTT. Translating gives CASSFHHISEAFF.